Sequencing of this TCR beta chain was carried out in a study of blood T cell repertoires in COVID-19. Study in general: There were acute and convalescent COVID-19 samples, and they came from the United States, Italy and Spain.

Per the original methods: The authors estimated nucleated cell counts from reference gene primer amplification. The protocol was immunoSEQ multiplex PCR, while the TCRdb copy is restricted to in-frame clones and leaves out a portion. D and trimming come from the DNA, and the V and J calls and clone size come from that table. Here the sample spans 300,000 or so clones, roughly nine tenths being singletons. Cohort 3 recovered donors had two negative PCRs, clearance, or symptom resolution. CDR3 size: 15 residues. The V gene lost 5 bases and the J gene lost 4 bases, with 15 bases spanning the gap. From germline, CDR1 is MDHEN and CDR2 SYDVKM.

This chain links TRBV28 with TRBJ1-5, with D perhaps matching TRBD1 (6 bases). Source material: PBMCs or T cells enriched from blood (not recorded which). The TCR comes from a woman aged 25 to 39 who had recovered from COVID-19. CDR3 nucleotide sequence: TGTGCCAGCAGTCCCGAAGGGACACTAAATCAGCCCCAGCATTTT. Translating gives CASSPEGTLNQPQHF. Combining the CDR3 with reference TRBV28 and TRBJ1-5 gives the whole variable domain DVKVTQSSRYLVKRTGEKVFLECVQDMDHENMFWYRQDPGLGLRLIYFSYDVKMKEKGDIPEGYSVSREKKERFSLILESASTNQTSMYLCASSPEGTLNQPQHFGDGTRLSIL.